This entry describes one T cell receptor beta chain. The germline CDR1 and CDR2 sequences are SGHDN and FVKESK. V shed 4 bases and J 3 bases; nucleotides not matched to a gene: 9. The CDR3 sequence is 16 residues long. The assay was immunoSEQ multiplex PCR, and TCRdb's table has in-frame clones only and misses some. The data hold some 140,000 clones, with about 90% observed a single time. This sample is part of a study of T cell responses to AZD1222 COVID-19 vaccine. The chain employs TRBV14 and TRBJ1-1, with 9 bases fitting TRBD1. The sample consisted of peripheral blood, taken on day 0 of MenACWY control vaccination. This clonotype originated in an adult in good health. The CDR3 protein is CASSRTGGVSDTEAFF. CDR3 nucleotide sequence: TGTGCCAGCAGCCGCACAGGGGGCGTATCGGACACTGAAGCTTTCTTT. Supplemented by reference TRBV14 and TRBJ1-1, the full variable domain reads EAGVTQFPSHSVIEKGQTVTLRCDPISGHDNLYWYRRVMGKEIKFLLHFVKESKQDESGMPNNRFLAERTGGTYSTLKVQPAELEDSGVYFCASSRTGGVSDTEAFFGQGTRLTVV.